A selection of T cell receptor beta chains follows, all from one sample in a study of shared clonotypes between healthy human individuals. Method: immunoSEQ multiplex PCR; TCRdb's copy keeps in-frame clones and lacks some. This sample has 470,000 or so clones, with about 72% found just once. Sequenced sample: PBMCs. The receptors come from a woman aged 40 to 50 in good health. Some clones in this sample may be carry-over from other donors' samples. Each CDR3 is given with its conserved first and last residue. Fields, in order: V gene, clone size, D gene, J gene, CDR3 DNA, CDR3 protein. The D gene is left open where the match is weak. Size tells how often a clone was seen (once, few, many) or the class of an expanded clone, and some rows leave it out.

V: TRBV7-2
size: .
D: .
J: TRBJ1-2
DNA: TGTGCCAGCAGCGGGGGCGGGCGGCGCGGCTATGGCTACACCTTC
CDR3: CASSGGGRRGYGYTF

V: TRBV19
size: once
D: .
J: TRBJ1-1
DNA: TGTGCCAGTAGTATTTTTGGGAACACTGAAGCTTTCTTT
CDR3: CASSIFGNTEAFF

V: TRBV28
size: .
D: TRBD2
J: TRBJ2-1
DNA: TGTGCCAGCAGTTTAATACGACTAGCGGTAAGCTCCTACAATGAGCAGTTCTTC
CDR3: CASSLIRLAVSSYNEQFF

V: TRBV27
size: once
D: .
J: TRBJ2-1
DNA: TGTGCCAGCAGTTTAGCCTTACCCTACAATGAGCAGTTCTTC
CDR3: CASSLALPYNEQFF

V: TRBV10-3
size: .
D: .
J: TRBJ1-1
DNA: TGTGCCATCAGTGAGCTACCGAGTAGCGAAGCTTTCTTT
CDR3: CAISELPSSEAFF

V: TRBV11-2
size: .
D: .
J: TRBJ2-7
DNA: TGTGCCAGCAGCTTAGATCGACTGAGCTCCTACGAGCAGTACTTC
CDR3: CASSLDRLSSYEQYF

V: TRBV5-1
size: .
D: .
J: TRBJ2-7
DNA: TGCGCCAGCAGCTTGACAGGAGCCTACGAGCAGTACTTC
CDR3: CASSLTGAYEQYF

V: TRBV27
size: .
D: .
J: TRBJ1-4
DNA: TGTGCCAGCAGACCAAAACAGCCCGCAACTAATGAAAAACTGTTTTTT
CDR3: CASRPKQPATNEKLFF

V: TRBV2
size: .
D: .
J: TRBJ2-1
DNA: TGTGCCAGCAGTGGGGACTCCAATGAGCAGTTCTTC
CDR3: CASSGDSNEQFF

V: TRBV5-4
size: .
D: .
J: TRBJ2-2
DNA: TGTGCCAGCAGCTGGACCGCGGGAAGCGGGGAGCTGTTTTTT
CDR3: CASSWTAGSGELFF

V: TRBV30
size: once
D: TRBD2
J: TRBJ2-2
DNA: TGTGCCTGGATTTCCGCGTTTCGGCTAGCGGGAGTTGTCGACACCGGGGAGCTGTTTTTT
CDR3: CAWISAFRLAGVVDTGELFF

V: TRBV10-2
size: .
D: TRBD2
J: TRBJ2-3
DNA: TGCGCCAGCAGTGAAGGCGGGAGGGTTCTAGATACGCAGTATTTT
CDR3: CASSEGGRVLDTQYF

V: TRBV7-6
size: .
D: TRBD2
J: TRBJ2-1
DNA: TGTGCCAGCAGCTTAGAGGTGGCGACTAGCGTCTACAATGAGCAGTTCTTC
CDR3: CASSLEVATSVYNEQFF

V: TRBV11-2
size: .
D: .
J: TRBJ1-1
DNA: TGTGCCAGCAGCTTAGACATGAACACTGAAGCTTTCTTT
CDR3: CASSLDMNTEAFF

V: TRBV27
size: few
D: TRBD2
J: TRBJ2-7
DNA: TGTGCCAGCAGCGACGGGACTAGCAAGGACGAGCAGTACTTC
CDR3: CASSDGTSKDEQYF

V: TRBV7-3
size: few
D: .
J: TRBJ2-2
DNA: TGTGCCAGCAGTTGGGGTTCGGTCACCGGGGAGCTGTTTTTT
CDR3: CASSWGSVTGELFF

V: TRBV29-1
size: .
D: .
J: TRBJ1-1
DNA: TGCAGCGGCGATGAAGCTTTCTTT
CDR3: CSGDEAFF

V: TRBV5-6
size: .
D: .
J: TRBJ2-3
DNA: TGTGCCAGCAGCTTGGCCGTGGATACGCAGTATTTT
CDR3: CASSLAVDTQYF

V: TRBV29-1
size: many
D: .
J: TRBJ1-5
DNA: TGCAGCGTTGGATCCGGCAATCAGCCCCAGCATTTT
CDR3: CSVGSGNQPQHF

V: TRBV19
size: .
D: TRBD1
J: TRBJ1-2
DNA: TGTGCCTGCTCTCAACGGGACAGGCACTACTATGGCTACACCTTC
CDR3: CACSQRDRHYYGYTF

V: TRBV5-4
size: few
D: .
J: TRBJ2-3
DNA: TGTGCCAGCAGCTTGGATCAGGGGACCAGCACAGATACGCAGTATTTT
CDR3: CASSLDQGTSTDTQYF

V: TRBV28
size: .
D: .
J: TRBJ2-7
DNA: TGTGCCAGCAGTTCCCTGGGTTCGGGGTCGGGCTACGAGCAGTACTTC
CDR3: CASSSLGSGSGYEQYF

V: TRBV28
size: .
D: TRBD1
J: TRBJ2-1
DNA: TGTGCCAGCAGTCAAGACAGGGGCTACGATTCCTACAATGAGCAGTTCTTC
CDR3: CASSQDRGYDSYNEQFF

V: TRBV28
size: many
D: TRBD1
J: TRBJ2-7
DNA: TGTGCCAGCAGCAGGGGACAGATTTTCTACGAGCAGTACTTC
CDR3: CASSRGQIFYEQYF

V: TRBV5-4
size: .
D: .
J: TRBJ2-5
DNA: TGTGCCAGCAGCCTTAACAGAGACACCAAAGAGACCCAGTACTTC
CDR3: CASSLNRDTKETQYF

V: TRBV6-4
size: .
D: .
J: TRBJ2-7
DNA: TGTGCCAGCAGTGGATGCAGACTACTACCCTACGAGCAGTACTTC
CDR3: CASSGCRLLPYEQYF

V: TRBV6-6
size: .
D: TRBD2
J: TRBJ2-2
DNA: TGTGCCAGCAGTTACGAAGGACTAGTGGGCACCGGGGAGCTGTTTTTT
CDR3: CASSYEGLVGTGELFF

V: TRBV5-4
size: few
D: .
J: TRBJ1-4
DNA: TGTGCCAGCAGCCGTTTGGCAGGGTCACAAGAAAAACTGTTTTTT
CDR3: CASSRLAGSQEKLFF

V: TRBV7-9
size: .
D: .
J: TRBJ2-7
DNA: TGTGCCAGCGGTGGGGCCTACGAGCAGTACTTC
CDR3: CASGGAYEQYF

V: TRBV28
size: many
D: .
J: TRBJ1-3
DNA: TGTGCCAGCTGTGACACCTCTGGAAACACCATATATTTT
CDR3: CASCDTSGNTIYF

V: TRBV7-7
size: .
D: .
J: TRBJ2-5
DNA: TGTGCCAGCAGCTTAGGTGCGGAGCCTCGAGAGACCCAGTACTTC
CDR3: CASSLGAEPRETQYF

V: TRBV13
size: .
D: TRBD1
J: TRBJ2-5
DNA: TGTGCCAGCAGCTCCCGACAGGGGGCGGATGAGCAGTACTTC
CDR3: CASSSRQGADEQYF

V: TRBV7-8
size: .
D: TRBD1
J: TRBJ2-7
DNA: TGTGCCAGCAGTTTACCCGGGACAGGGGGCTACGGAACCCCCTACGAGCAGTACTTC
CDR3: CASSLPGTGGYGTPYEQYF

V: TRBV10-3
size: few
D: TRBD1
J: TRBJ2-2
DNA: TGTGCCATCAATGGACAGGGTTTTGGCGGGGAGCTGTTTTTT
CDR3: CAINGQGFGGELFF

V: TRBV21-1
size: once
D: .
J: TRBJ1-2
DNA: TGTGCCAGCAGCACCAGGACACTAGACTATGGCTACACCTTC
CDR3: CASSTRTLDYGYTF

V: TRBV19
size: .
D: .
J: TRBJ2-3
DNA: TGTGCCAGTAGTACTCCGCTAGGTGCGCGCACAGATACGCAGTATTTT
CDR3: CASSTPLGARTDTQYF

V: TRBV7-6
size: once
D: TRBD2
J: TRBJ2-5
DNA: TGTGCCAGCAGCTTAGATGGCGGGAGCGAGACCCAGTACTTC
CDR3: CASSLDGGSETQYF

V: TRBV5-1
size: .
D: .
J: TRBJ2-7
DNA: TGCGCCAGCAGCTTTAGTGGAAACTCCTACGAGCAGTACTTC
CDR3: CASSFSGNSYEQYF

V: TRBV7-2
size: .
D: .
J: TRBJ2-7
DNA: TGTGCCAGCAGCTTTATCAGCGGAAGCTCCTACGAGCAGTACTTC
CDR3: CASSFISGSSYEQYF

V: TRBV11-1
size: .
D: TRBD2
J: TRBJ2-2
DNA: TGTGCCAGCAGCTTATTGGCCACTAGCGCCGGGGAGCTGTTTTTT
CDR3: CASSLLATSAGELFF

V: TRBV5-1
size: .
D: .
J: TRBJ1-4
DNA: TGCGCCAGCAGCTTGGCAGGGGATAATGAAAAACTGTTTTTT
CDR3: CASSLAGDNEKLFF